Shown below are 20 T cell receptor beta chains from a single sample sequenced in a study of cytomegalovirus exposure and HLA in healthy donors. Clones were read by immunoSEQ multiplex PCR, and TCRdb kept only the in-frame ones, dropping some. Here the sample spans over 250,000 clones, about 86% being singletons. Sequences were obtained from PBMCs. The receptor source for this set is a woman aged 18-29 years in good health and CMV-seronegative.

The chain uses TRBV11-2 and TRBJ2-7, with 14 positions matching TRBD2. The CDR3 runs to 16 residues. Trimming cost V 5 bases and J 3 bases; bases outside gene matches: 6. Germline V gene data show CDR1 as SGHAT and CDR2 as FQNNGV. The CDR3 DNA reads TGTGCCAGCAGCGGACTAGCGGGGGGTATCCGCTACGAGCAGTACTTC. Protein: CASSGLAGGIRYEQYF.

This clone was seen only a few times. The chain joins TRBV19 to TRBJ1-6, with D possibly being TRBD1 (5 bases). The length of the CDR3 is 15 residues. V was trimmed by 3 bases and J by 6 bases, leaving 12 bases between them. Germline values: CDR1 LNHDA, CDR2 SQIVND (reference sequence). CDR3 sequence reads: CASSINWQGNSPLHF. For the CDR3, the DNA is TGTGCCAGTAGTATTAACTGGCAGGGTAATTCACCCCTCCACTTT.

DNA of the CDR3: TGTGCCAGCTCAATAAACCCGGGGGACGGCTACACCTTC. It encodes CASSINPGDGYTF. V usage is TRBV18 and J usage is TRBJ1-2, with a possible D match to TRBD1 (5 bases). Trimming left V 5 bases short and J 8 bases short, with 15 bases between. The germline CDR1 and CDR2 sequences are KGHSH and LQKENI. The CDR3 is 13 amino acids.

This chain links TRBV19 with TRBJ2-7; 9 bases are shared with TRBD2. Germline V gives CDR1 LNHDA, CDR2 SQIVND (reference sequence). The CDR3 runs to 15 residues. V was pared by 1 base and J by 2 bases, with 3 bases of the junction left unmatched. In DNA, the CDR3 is TGTGCCAGTAGTATAGGTAGCGGGAGAACCTACGAGCAGTACTTC. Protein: CASSIGSGRTYEQYF.

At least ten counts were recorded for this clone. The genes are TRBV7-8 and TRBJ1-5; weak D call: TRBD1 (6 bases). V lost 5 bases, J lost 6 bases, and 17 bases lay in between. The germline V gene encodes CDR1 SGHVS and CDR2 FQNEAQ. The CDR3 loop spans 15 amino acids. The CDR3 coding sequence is TGTGCCAGCAGCCGGGAAACAGGGATACTTCAGCCCCAGCATTTT. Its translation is CASSRETGILQPQHF. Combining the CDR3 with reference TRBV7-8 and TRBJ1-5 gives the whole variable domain GAGVSQSPRYKVAKRGQDVALRCDPISGHVSLFWYQQALGQGPEFLTYFQNEAQLDKSGLPSDRFFAERPEGSVSTLKIQRTQQEDSAVYLCASSRETGILQPQHFGDGTRLSIL.

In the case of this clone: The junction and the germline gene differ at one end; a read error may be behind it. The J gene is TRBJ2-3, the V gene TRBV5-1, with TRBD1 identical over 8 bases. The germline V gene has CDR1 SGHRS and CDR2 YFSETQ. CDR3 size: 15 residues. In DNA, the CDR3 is TGCGCCAGCACCTTGGGAGACAGGGGCTCAGATACGCAGTATTTT. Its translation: CASTLGDRGSDTQYF. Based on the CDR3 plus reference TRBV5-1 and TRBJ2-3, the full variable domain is KAGVTQTPRYLIKTRGQQVTLSCSPISGHRSVSWYQQTPGQGLQFLFEYFSETQRNKGNFPGRFSGRQFSNSRSEMNVSTLELGDSALYLCASTLGDRGSDTQYFGPGTRLTVL.

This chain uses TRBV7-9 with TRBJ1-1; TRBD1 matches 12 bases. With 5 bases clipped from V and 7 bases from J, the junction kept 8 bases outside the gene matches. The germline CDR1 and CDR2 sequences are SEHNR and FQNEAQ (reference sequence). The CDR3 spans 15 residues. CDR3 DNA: TGTGCCAGCAGCGTACCGGGACAGGGGGCAATTGAAGCTTTCTTT. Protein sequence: CASSVPGQGAIEAFF.

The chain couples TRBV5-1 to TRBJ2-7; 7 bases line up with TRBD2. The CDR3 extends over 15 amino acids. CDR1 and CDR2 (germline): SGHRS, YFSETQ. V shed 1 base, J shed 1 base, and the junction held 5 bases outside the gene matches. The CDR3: CASSLTRGDSYEQYF. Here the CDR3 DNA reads TGCGCCAGCAGCTTGACTCGGGGGGATTCCTACGAGCAGTACTTC.

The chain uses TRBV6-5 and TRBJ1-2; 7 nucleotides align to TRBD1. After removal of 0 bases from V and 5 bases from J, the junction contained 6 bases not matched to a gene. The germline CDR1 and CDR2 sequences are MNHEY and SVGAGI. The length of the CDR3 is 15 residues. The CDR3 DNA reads TGTGCCAGCAGTTACTCGTACAGGGGTTATTATGGCTACACCTTC. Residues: CASSYSYRGYYGYTF.

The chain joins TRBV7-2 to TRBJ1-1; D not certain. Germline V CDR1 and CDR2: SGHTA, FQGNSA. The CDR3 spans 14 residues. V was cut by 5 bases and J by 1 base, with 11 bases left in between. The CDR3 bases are TGTGCCAGCAGCAGCTCTCCAGGGAACACTGAAGCTTTCTTT. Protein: CASSSSPGNTEAFF.

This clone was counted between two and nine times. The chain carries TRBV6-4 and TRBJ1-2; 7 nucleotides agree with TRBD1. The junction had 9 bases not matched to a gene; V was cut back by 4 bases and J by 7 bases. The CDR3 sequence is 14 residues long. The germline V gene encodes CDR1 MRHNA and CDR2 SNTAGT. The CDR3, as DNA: TGTGCCAGCAGTGGACAGGGATCGGGCACTGGCTACACCTTC. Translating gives CASSGQGSGTGYTF.

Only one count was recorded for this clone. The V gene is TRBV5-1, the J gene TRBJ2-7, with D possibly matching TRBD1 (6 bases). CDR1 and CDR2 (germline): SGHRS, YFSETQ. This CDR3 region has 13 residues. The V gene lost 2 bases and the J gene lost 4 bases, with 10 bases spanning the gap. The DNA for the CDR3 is TGCGCCAGCAGCTTACAGGGAGTATACGAGCAGTACTTC. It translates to CASSLQGVYEQYF.

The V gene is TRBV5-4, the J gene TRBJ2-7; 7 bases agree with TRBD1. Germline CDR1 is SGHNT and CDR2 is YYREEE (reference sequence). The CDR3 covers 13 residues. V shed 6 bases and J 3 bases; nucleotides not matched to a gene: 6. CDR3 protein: CASNRQGLYEQYF. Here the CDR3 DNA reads TGTGCCAGCAACAGACAGGGCCTCTACGAGCAGTACTTC. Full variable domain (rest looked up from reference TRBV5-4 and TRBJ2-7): ETGVTQSPTHLIKTRGQQVTLRCSSQSGHNTVSWYQQALGQGPQFIFQYYREEENGRGNFPPRFSGLQFPNYSSELNVNALELDDSALYLCASNRQGLYEQYFGPGTRLTVT.

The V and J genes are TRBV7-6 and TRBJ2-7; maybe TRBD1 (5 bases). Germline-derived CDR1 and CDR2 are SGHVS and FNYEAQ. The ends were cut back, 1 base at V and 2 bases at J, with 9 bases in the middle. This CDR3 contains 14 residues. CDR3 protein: CASSLGPGTYEQYF. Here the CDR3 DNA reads TGTGCCAGCAGCTTAGGCCCAGGGACCTACGAGCAGTACTTC.

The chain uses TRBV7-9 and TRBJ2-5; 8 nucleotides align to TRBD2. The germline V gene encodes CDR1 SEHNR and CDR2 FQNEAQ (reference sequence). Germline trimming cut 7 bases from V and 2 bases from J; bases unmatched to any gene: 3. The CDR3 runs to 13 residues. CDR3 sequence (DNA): TGTGCCAGCAACGGGGGGGCTCAAGAGACCCAGTACTTC. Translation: CASNGGAQETQYF.

The CDR3 nucleotides are TGTGCCAGCAGCCCAGGGACAGGGAATCAGCCCCAGCATTTT. Translated, it gives CASSPGTGNQPQHF. The gene calls are TRBV7-8 and TRBJ1-5; 9 nucleotides match TRBD1. This CDR3 has 14 residues. Germline CDR1 reads SGHVS; CDR2 reads FQNEAQ. V shed 5 bases and J 4 bases; nucleotides not matched to a gene: 3. Full variable domain (rest looked up from reference TRBV7-8 and TRBJ1-5): GAGVSQSPRYKVAKRGQDVALRCDPISGHVSLFWYQQALGQGPEFLTYFQNEAQLDKSGLPSDRFFAERPEGSVSTLKIQRTQQEDSAVYLCASSPGTGNQPQHFGDGTRLSIL.

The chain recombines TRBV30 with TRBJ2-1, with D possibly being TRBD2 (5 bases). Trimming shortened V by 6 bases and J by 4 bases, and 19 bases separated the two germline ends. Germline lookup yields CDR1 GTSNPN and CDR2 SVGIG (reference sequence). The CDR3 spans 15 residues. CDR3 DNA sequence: TGTGCCTGCCTTCGGACGGACTTCCCGTACAATGAGCAGTTCTTC. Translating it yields CACLRTDFPYNEQFF.

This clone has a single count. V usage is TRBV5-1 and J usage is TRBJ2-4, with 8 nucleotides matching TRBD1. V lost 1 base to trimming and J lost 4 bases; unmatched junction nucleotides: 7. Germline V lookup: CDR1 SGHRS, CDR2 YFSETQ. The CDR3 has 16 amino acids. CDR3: CASSLLETGEKNIQYF. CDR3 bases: TGCGCCAGCAGCTTGCTCGAGACAGGGGAGAAAAACATTCAGTACTTC. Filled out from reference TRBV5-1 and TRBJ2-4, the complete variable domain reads KAGVTQTPRYLIKTRGQQVTLSCSPISGHRSVSWYQQTPGQGLQFLFEYFSETQRNKGNFPGRFSGRQFSNSRSEMNVSTLELGDSALYLCASSLLETGEKNIQYFGAGTRLSVL.

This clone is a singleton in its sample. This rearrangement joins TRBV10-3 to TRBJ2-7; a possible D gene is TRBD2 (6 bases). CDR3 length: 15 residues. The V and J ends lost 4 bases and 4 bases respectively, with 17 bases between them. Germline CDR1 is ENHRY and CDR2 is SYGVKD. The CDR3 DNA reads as TGTGCCATCAGTGGGGGGGATCGGAAAGGTTACGAGCAGTACTTC. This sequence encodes CAISGGDRKGYEQYF.

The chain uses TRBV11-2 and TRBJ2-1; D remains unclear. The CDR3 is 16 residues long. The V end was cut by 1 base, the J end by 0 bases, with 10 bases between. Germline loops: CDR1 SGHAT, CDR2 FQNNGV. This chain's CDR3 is CASSLGSRSSYNEQFF. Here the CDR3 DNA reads TGTGCCAGCAGCTTAGGGTCGAGGAGCTCCTACAATGAGCAGTTCTTC.